The source of this T cell receptor (beta chain) is a study of neurological immune-mediated disorders. The study's findings and limits: None of the CDR3 amino acid sequences of expanded clones recurred across subjects, suggesting private repertoires in all groups.

This clonotype has ten or more counts. Antigen: not known. Synthesis of cDNA used 5'RACE (with 10-nucleotide random UMIs). TCRdb independently ran MiXCR on the 5' RACE reads; one entry per CDR3 protein. The sample holds 30,000 to 45,000 distinct CDR3 sequences; approximately 10% are singletons and the top ten take just under 4%. Germline V gene sequence: CDR1 DFQATT, CDR2 SNEGSKA (reference sequence). This CDR3 contains 15 residues. V shed 1 base, J shed 2 bases, and the junction held 2 bases outside the gene matches. What was sequenced was CD4+ T cells from blood. The V and J genes are TRBV20-1 and TRBJ2-7; 13 nucleotides agree with TRBD2. The sequence derives from a woman younger than 45 with HTLV-1-associated myelopathy (HAM/TSP). CDR3 in amino acids: CSARGGTSGTYEQYF. In DNA form, the CDR3 reads TGCAGTGCTAGAGGGGGGACTAGCGGGACCTACGAGCAGTACTTC.